This TCR beta chain was obtained from a study of cytomegalovirus exposure and HLA in healthy donors. Study-wide points: TCR sequences were mostly rare, though some public TCRs occurred in many donors. A later analysis linked some 17,000 TCR beta sequences to HLA alleles at 0.05 false discovery rate. Earlier analysis looked at TCR beta V segments, and most were productive about 87% or about 30% of the time. There were some V segments, including TRBV6-2 and TRBV6-3, excluded as indistinguishable.

About this clone: The antigen remains unidentified.

PCR was performed using 60 Vbeta and 13 Jbeta primers. Clones were read by immunoSEQ multiplex PCR, and TCRdb kept only the in-frame ones, dropping some. Of more than 60,000 clones listed, roughly 70% were seen once; the top ten hold roughly 9%. The CDR3 is 15 residues long. The J segment lost 4 bases and the V segment lost 4 bases, leaving 6 bases of the junction unmatched. The germline gives CDR1 SGDLS, CDR2 YYNGEE. V and J are TRBV9 and TRBJ2-1; 9 nucleotides agree with TRBD2. The source of this sequence is a man between 35 and 55 years old in good health and CMV-seropositive. What was sequenced was PBMCs. The CDR3 protein is CASSSAGGSYNEQFF. In nucleotides, the CDR3 is TGTGCCAGCAGCTCAGCGGGGGGCTCTTACAATGAGCAGTTCTTC.